Shown below are 18 T cell receptor beta chains from a single sample sequenced in a study of cytomegalovirus exposure and HLA in healthy donors. It was with 60 Vbeta and 13 Jbeta primers that the PCR ran. Sequencing was performed with immunoSEQ multiplex PCR; in TCRdb, only in-frame clones are kept and a portion is missing. This table has 150,000 to 200,000 clones, roughly 87% appearing once. Specimen: PBMCs. These TCRs come from a boy between 2 and 10 years old in good health and CMV-seronegative.

This clone has more than one count but fewer than ten. This chain uses TRBV10-3 with TRBJ2-7; D not certain. The germline V and J ends were trimmed by 2 bases and 5 bases, with 7 bases remaining between them. The CDR3 runs 12 residues. CDR1 ENHRY and CDR2 SYGVKD come from the germline V gene. The CDR3 loop reads CAISEPYNEQYF. In DNA form, the CDR3 reads TGTGCCATCAGTGAGCCCTATAACGAGCAGTACTTC.

This clone showed up just once. The V call is TRBV9, the J call TRBJ2-1, with 9 bases lining up with TRBD2. This CDR3 is built from 13 residues. Looked up from germline, CDR1 is SGDLS and CDR2 is YYNGEE. V lost 5 bases and J lost 6; bases outside the gene matches: 3. The CDR3 DNA is TGTGCCAGCAGATCACTAGCGGGCAATGAGCAGTTCTTC. It translates to CASRSLAGNEQFF.

The rearrangement joins TRBV7-9 to TRBJ2-3; D is possibly TRBD2 (7 bases). Trimming removed 1 base from V and 2 bases from J, with 13 bases in between. The CDR3 contains 16 residues. In germline, CDR1 is SEHNR, CDR2 FQNEAQ (reference sequence). The CDR3 nucleotides are TGTGCCAGCAGCTTAGAAGGGGGGGTTTTCACAGATACGCAGTATTTT. Protein sequence: CASSLEGGVFTDTQYF.

The chain joins TRBV27 to TRBJ2-1; 10 nucleotides line up with TRBD2. The CDR3 runs 16 residues. V lost 5 bases and J lost 3; bases outside the gene matches: 7. From germline, CDR1 is MNHEY and CDR2 SMNVEV (reference sequence). The CDR3 DNA is TGTGCCAGCAGTCCAAGACTAGCGGGTGGCTACAATGAGCAGTTCTTC. This gives the protein CASSPRLAGGYNEQFF.

The chain recombines TRBV29-1 with TRBJ2-3; 10 nucleotides agree with TRBD1. Germline loops: CDR1 SQVTM, CDR2 ANQGSEA. V was pared by 0 bases and J by 7 bases, with 10 bases of the junction left unmatched. The CDR3 totals 16 residues. Here the CDR3 reads CSVEDPGQGPSYTQYF. For the CDR3, the DNA is TGCAGCGTTGAAGACCCGGGACAGGGGCCGAGTTATACGCAGTATTTT.

V gene TRBV7-2 combines with J gene TRBJ2-2; D is unresolved. Germline values: CDR1 SGHTA, CDR2 FQGNSA. CDR3 length: 13 residues. V was trimmed by 3 bases and J by 6 bases, leaving 8 bases between them. CDR3 in DNA: TGTGCCAGCAGCTTTCAGAAAGCCGGGGAGCTGTTTTTT. Translated, it gives CASSFQKAGELFF. The full variable domain, in which reference TRBV7-2 and TRBJ2-2 provide the parts outside the CDR3, is GAGVSQSPSNKVTEKGKDVELRCDPISGHTALYWYRQSLGQGLEFLIYFQGNSAPDKSGLPSDRFSAERTGGSVSTLTIQRTQQEDSAVYLCASSFQKAGELFFGEGSRLTVL.

V usage is TRBV5-1 and J usage is TRBJ1-2; TRBD1 matches at 7 bases. The CDR3 length is 13 residues. Trimming removed 3 bases from V and 8 bases from J; junction bases left unmatched: 7. Germline CDR1 is SGHRS and CDR2 is YFSETQ. DNA of the CDR3: TGCGCCAGCAGCTCGACAGGGTCCGACGGCTACACCTTC. Amino acid sequence: CASSSTGSDGYTF.

This chain connects TRBV28 to TRBJ1-1; 7 nucleotides match TRBD1. The germline CDR1 and CDR2 sequences are MDHEN and SYDVKM. The CDR3 is 14 amino acids. J was trimmed by 6 bases and V by 4 bases; bases with no gene match: 8. In DNA, the CDR3 is TGTGCCAGCAGTTCTGGGGACAGAGTAGCTGAAGCTTTCTTT. As protein: CASSSGDRVAEAFF.

The chain recombines TRBV7-8 with TRBJ2-5; D possibly corresponds to TRBD1 (6 bases). Gene TRBJ2-7 matches the end of the DNA better, so the J call may be wrong. The CDR3 totals 16 residues. The germline CDR1 and CDR2 sequences are SGHVS and FQNEAQ. The chain's CDR3 is CASSLADRMSSYEQYF. The CDR3 nucleotides are TGTGCCAGCAGCTTAGCGGACAGAATGAGCTCCTACGAGCAGTACTTC.

The V call is TRBV30, the J call TRBJ2-3; TRBD2 aligns across 11 bases. Germline V gene sequence: CDR1 GTSNPN, CDR2 SVGIG (reference sequence). V lost 2 bases to trimming and J lost 0 bases; unmatched junction nucleotides: 7. This CDR3 comprises 17 residues. In DNA form, the CDR3 reads TGTGCCTGGAGTAATACCCGGACTAGCGGGAGCACAGATACGCAGTATTTT. Amino acid sequence: CAWSNTRTSGSTDTQYF.

Only a few counts were recorded for this clone. The V gene is TRBV27, the J gene TRBJ2-7; D is ambiguous. Trimming removed 5 bases from V and 4 bases from J, with 18 bases in between. In germline, CDR1 is MNHEY, CDR2 SMNVEV (reference sequence). The CDR3 sequence is 15 residues long. Written as DNA, the CDR3 is TGTGCCAGCAGTCCCGTGAGTGCAATCGCTTACGAGCAGTACTTC. Encoded protein: CASSPVSAIAYEQYF.

The chain is built from TRBV5-1 and TRBJ1-6; 11 bases are a match to TRBD1. Trimming took 0 bases from V and 14 from J; bases not matched to a gene: 4. This CDR3 comprises 14 residues. The V gene's germline CDR1 is SGHRS and CDR2 YFSETQ. This CDR3 reads CASSLAGQGGTLHF. DNA of the CDR3: TGCGCCAGCAGCTTGGCGGGACAGGGGGGAACCCTCCACTTT.

This sequence joins TRBV6-5 and TRBJ1-2, with D unclear. The germline V and J ends were trimmed by 6 bases and 8 bases, with 19 bases remaining between them. The CDR3 length is 14 residues. CDR1 and CDR2 from the germline V gene are MNHEY and SVGAGI. CDR3 sequence (DNA): TGTGCCAGCAGACGTGAGAGGGAAATCGGGGGCTACACCTTC. It specifies CASRREREIGGYTF.

The chain joins TRBV5-1 to TRBJ2-5, with a weak D call TRBD2 (5 bases). Looked up from germline, CDR1 is SGHRS and CDR2 is YFSETQ. Between the trimmed V and J ends, which lost 3 bases and 5 bases, there was a span of 11 bases. The CDR3 spans 13 residues. CDR3 nucleotide sequence: TGCGCCAGCAGCTCTGACTGGAGGGAGACCCAGTACTTC. It is translated as CASSSDWRETQYF.

V and J are TRBV29-1 and TRBJ2-7, with D tentatively TRBD1 (5 bases). Germline CDR1 reads SQVTM; CDR2 reads ANQGSEA. Trimming cost V 4 bases and J 6 bases, with 10 bases left between them. The CDR3 spans 11 residues. This chain's CDR3 is CSVVLGLEQYF. CDR3 nucleotides: TGCAGCGTTGTTCTGGGGCTCGAGCAGTACTTC.

The chain joins TRBV9 to TRBJ2-2, with TRBD2 matching over 13 bases. J gave up 6 bases and V 4 bases, and 15 bases lay outside the gene matches. CDR1 and CDR2 (germline): SGDLS, YYNGEE. This CDR3 spans 19 amino acids. The CDR3 nucleotides are TGTGCCAGCAGCCTCTATCCGGGACTAGCGGGACCAACCCCCGGGGAGCTGTTTTTT. Protein: CASSLYPGLAGPTPGELFF.

The chain employs TRBV11-2 and TRBJ2-5; TRBD2 matches 11 bases. The CDR3 is 15 residues long. CDR1 is SGHAT and CDR2 is FQNNGV in the germline V gene. Trimming at V came to 5 bases and at J to 5 bases, leaving 7 bases not matched to a gene. Here the CDR3 reads CASSPPLAGGETQYF. The CDR3 DNA reads TGTGCCAGCAGCCCGCCGCTAGCGGGGGGCGAGACCCAGTACTTC. Combining the CDR3 with reference TRBV11-2 and TRBJ2-5 gives the whole variable domain EAGVAQSPRYKIIEKRQSVAFWCNPISGHATLYWYQQILGQGPKLLIQFQNNGVVDDSQLPKDRFSAERLKGVDSTLKIQPAKLEDSAVYLCASSPPLAGGETQYFGPGTRLLVL.

V and J are TRBV19 and TRBJ2-3, with 9 bases lining up with TRBD2. V was clipped by 5 bases and J by 0 bases; unmatched bases: 12. The CDR3 length is 18 residues. Germline V gene data show CDR1 as LNHDA and CDR2 as SQIVND (reference sequence). CDR3 protein: CASSLQSPGLASTDTQYF. The DNA of the CDR3 is TGTGCCAGTAGTTTGCAAAGCCCGGGACTAGCTAGCACAGATACGCAGTATTTT.